Listed below are T cell receptor beta chains from one sample, sequenced in a study of T cells after yellow fever vaccination. TCRdb reanalysed the 5' RACE reads using MiXCR and keeps one entry per CDR3 protein. The sample holds fewer than 450,000 distinct CDR3 sequences, approximately 4% seen once. Sequences were derived from PBMCs, sampled 5 days after the yellow fever booster vaccination. Every receptor here comes from a man between 18 and 29 years old who received the YFV17D yellow fever vaccine. The CDR3 runs from the conserved cysteine through the conserved F or W. The order of the fields is D gene, V gene, J gene, clone size, CDR3 DNA, CDR3 protein. A D gene is named only where the DNA matches it firmly. A clone size is listed for some rows: how often the clone was seen (once, few, many), or a class if it is expanded.

d_call: -; v_call: TRBV7-7; j_call: TRBJ2-3; clone_size: -; cdr3_nt: TGTGCCAGCCAGCGGGCCGGCACAGATACGCAGTATTTT; cdr3_aa: CASQRAGTDTQYF
d_call: TRBD1; v_call: TRBV11-3; j_call: TRBJ2-1; clone_size: -; cdr3_nt: TGTGCCAGCAGCTCCTCACGACAGGGGATTCCGGGTGAGCAGTTCTTC; cdr3_aa: CASSSSRQGIPGEQFF
d_call: -; v_call: TRBV3-1; j_call: TRBJ2-2; clone_size: many; cdr3_nt: TGTGCCAGCAGCCCACAGACCGGGGAGCTGTTTTTT; cdr3_aa: CASSPQTGELFF
d_call: TRBD2; v_call: TRBV7-2; j_call: TRBJ2-5; clone_size: -; cdr3_nt: TGTGCCAGCAGCTTAGATCGGGGGGGCCTGGAGACCCTGTACTTC; cdr3_aa: CASSLDRGGLETLYF
d_call: TRBD1; v_call: TRBV6-5; j_call: TRBJ1-2; clone_size: few; cdr3_nt: TGTGCCAGCAGTGATTCCGGGACAGGTTTCGGCTACACCTTC; cdr3_aa: CASSDSGTGFGYTF
d_call: TRBD2; v_call: TRBV7-2; j_call: TRBJ2-5; clone_size: many; cdr3_nt: TGTGCCAGCAGCCTGGGGTATGGAGCGGGGGCCCAAGAGACCCAGTACTTC; cdr3_aa: CASSLGYGAGAQETQYF
d_call: TRBD2; v_call: TRBV4-3; j_call: TRBJ2-1; clone_size: many; cdr3_nt: TGCGCCAGCAGCTGGGGGGGAGTCGACAATGAGCAGTTCTTC; cdr3_aa: CASSWGGVDNEQFF
d_call: -; v_call: TRBV7-2; j_call: TRBJ1-2; clone_size: many; cdr3_nt: TGTGCCAGCAGCCCCACGCGACGGACGGTAGCTAACTATGGCTACACCTTC; cdr3_aa: CASSPTRRTVANYGYTF
d_call: -; v_call: TRBV5-1; j_call: TRBJ2-1; clone_size: many; cdr3_nt: TGCGCCAGCAGCTTGGGGGGGCGACTAGCCTACAATGAGCAGTTCTTC; cdr3_aa: CASSLGGRLAYNEQFF
d_call: TRBD1; v_call: TRBV20-1; j_call: TRBJ1-2; clone_size: -; cdr3_nt: TGCAGTGTTCGTTCCCAGGGGGGTCGCGGCTACACCTTC; cdr3_aa: CSVRSQGGRGYTF
d_call: -; v_call: TRBV4-2; j_call: TRBJ2-4; clone_size: many; cdr3_nt: TGTGCCAGCAGCCCCGCTTCTGGGGGGTCCAAAAACATTCAGTACTTC; cdr3_aa: CASSPASGGSKNIQYF
d_call: -; v_call: TRBV20-1; j_call: TRBJ2-3; clone_size: -; cdr3_nt: TGCAGTGCCCAGAGGGGTGTTTTAGTTGATACGCAGTATTTT; cdr3_aa: CSAQRGVLVDTQYF
d_call: -; v_call: TRBV4-1; j_call: TRBJ1-5; clone_size: few; cdr3_nt: TGCGCGAGCGGATGGACAGCTAGCAATCAGCCCCAGCATTTT; cdr3_aa: CASGWTASNQPQHF
d_call: TRBD1; v_call: TRBV10-3; j_call: TRBJ1-2; clone_size: many; cdr3_nt: TGTGCCATCATGGGACAGGCGAAGGACTATGGCTACACCTTC; cdr3_aa: CAIMGQAKDYGYTF
d_call: -; v_call: TRBV28; j_call: TRBJ1-1; clone_size: many; cdr3_nt: TGTGCCAGCAGTACTATAACTACGGTAGAAGCTTTCTTT; cdr3_aa: CASSTITTVEAFF
d_call: -; v_call: TRBV12-3/TRBV12-4; j_call: TRBJ1-2; clone_size: -; cdr3_nt: TGTGCCAGCAGGGACCGAGCCGGCTACACCTTC; cdr3_aa: CASRDRAGYTF
d_call: -; v_call: TRBV6-2/TRBV6-3; j_call: TRBJ1-6; clone_size: -; cdr3_nt: TGTGCCAGCAGTTACTCCGAGGGTTCACCCCTCCACTTT; cdr3_aa: CASSYSEGSPLHF
d_call: -; v_call: TRBV20-1; j_call: TRBJ2-2; clone_size: few; cdr3_nt: TGCAGTGCTAGTAGTGACCCTGCGTACACCGGGGAGCTGTTTTTT; cdr3_aa: CSASSDPAYTGELFF
d_call: -; v_call: TRBV7-6; j_call: TRBJ1-4; clone_size: few; cdr3_nt: TGTGCCAGCAGCTTAGCGACGGACGGTGAAAAACTGTTTTTT; cdr3_aa: CASSLATDGEKLFF
d_call: TRBD1; v_call: TRBV11-2; j_call: TRBJ1-6; clone_size: -; cdr3_nt: TGTGCCAGCCGCGGACAGGGCTCCTATAATTCACCCCTCCACTTT; cdr3_aa: CASRGQGSYNSPLHF
d_call: -; v_call: TRBV20-1; j_call: TRBJ1-5; clone_size: -; cdr3_nt: TGCAGTGCCCATGAACCGAACAATCAGCCCCAGCATTTT; cdr3_aa: CSAHEPNNQPQHF
d_call: -; v_call: TRBV4-2; j_call: TRBJ1-1; clone_size: many; cdr3_nt: TGTGCCAGCAGCCAAGCTGGCCGGGTGGGGACTGAAGCTTTCTTT; cdr3_aa: CASSQAGRVGTEAFF
d_call: TRBD1; v_call: TRBV7-2; j_call: TRBJ2-1; clone_size: many; cdr3_nt: TGTGCCAGCAGCTTAGGGCAGGGGGTTCCGTACAATGAGCAGTTCTTC; cdr3_aa: CASSLGQGVPYNEQFF
d_call: TRBD1; v_call: TRBV20-1; j_call: TRBJ1-6; clone_size: -; cdr3_nt: TGCAGTGCTAGACTTTTCCCGGGACAGGGAATATCACCCCTCCACTTT; cdr3_aa: CSARLFPGQGISPLHF
d_call: TRBD2; v_call: TRBV20-1; j_call: TRBJ2-3; clone_size: many; cdr3_nt: TGCGGGCCTAGCGGGGGCCCGGCAGATACGCAGTATTTT; cdr3_aa: CGPSGGPADTQYF
d_call: -; v_call: TRBV2; j_call: TRBJ2-7; clone_size: few; cdr3_nt: TGTGCCAGCAGTTTCCAGACTAGAAGCTACGAGCAGTACTTC; cdr3_aa: CASSFQTRSYEQYF
d_call: TRBD1; v_call: TRBV2; j_call: TRBJ2-3; clone_size: -; cdr3_nt: TGTGCCAGCCCCGCCTTGTTCGGACAGGGATGGGGAACAGATACGCAGTATTTT; cdr3_aa: CASPALFGQGWGTDTQYF
d_call: -; v_call: TRBV7-6; j_call: TRBJ1-3; clone_size: -; cdr3_nt: TGTGCCAGCAGCCCAACTCTGGGGATTGTAAACACCATATATTTT; cdr3_aa: CASSPTLGIVNTIYF
d_call: TRBD1; v_call: TRBV5-1; j_call: TRBJ1-4; clone_size: few; cdr3_nt: TGCGCCAGCAGCCTACTCGGGACAGCGAATAATGAAAAACTGTTTTTT; cdr3_aa: CASSLLGTANNEKLFF
d_call: TRBD1; v_call: TRBV5-1; j_call: TRBJ1-5; clone_size: few; cdr3_nt: TGCGCCAGCAGCTTGCAGGGGGGGACCGGCCAGCCCCAGCATTTT; cdr3_aa: CASSLQGGTGQPQHF
d_call: -; v_call: TRBV5-1; j_call: TRBJ1-4; clone_size: -; cdr3_nt: TGCGCCAGCAGCTTCCACCAGGGCTACCCTGCAACTAATGAAAAACTGTTTTTT; cdr3_aa: CASSFHQGYPATNEKLFF
d_call: -; v_call: TRBV7-2; j_call: TRBJ2-3; clone_size: many; cdr3_nt: TGTGCCAGCAGCTTACTACCGGGGGCGGGGACAGATACGCAGTATTTT; cdr3_aa: CASSLLPGAGTDTQYF
d_call: TRBD1; v_call: TRBV6-2/TRBV6-3; j_call: TRBJ2-3; clone_size: -; cdr3_nt: TGTGCCAGCAGCCGGACAGGGGGCCTTTTCGACACAGATACGCAGTATTTT; cdr3_aa: CASSRTGGLFDTDTQYF
d_call: TRBD1; v_call: TRBV14; j_call: TRBJ2-1; clone_size: few; cdr3_nt: TGTGCCAGCAGCCAACGGACAGGGTACAATGAGCAGTTCTTC; cdr3_aa: CASSQRTGYNEQFF
d_call: -; v_call: TRBV18; j_call: TRBJ1-3; clone_size: few; cdr3_nt: TGTGCCAGCTCTGAGTCCGTACCGGGACGGAAGTCCTCTGGAAACACCATATATTTT; cdr3_aa: CASSESVPGRKSSGNTIYF
d_call: TRBD2; v_call: TRBV7-2; j_call: TRBJ2-3; clone_size: many; cdr3_nt: TGTGCCAGCAGCTTCCCTAGCGGGGGGGCCCCAGATACGCAGTATTTT; cdr3_aa: CASSFPSGGAPDTQYF
d_call: -; v_call: TRBV10-3; j_call: TRBJ2-7; clone_size: few; cdr3_nt: TGTGCCATCAGTGAGGGCAGTTGGAGCTCCTACGAGCAGTACTTC; cdr3_aa: CAISEGSWSSYEQYF
d_call: -; v_call: TRBV5-5; j_call: TRBJ2-3; clone_size: many; cdr3_nt: TGTGCCAGCAGCTTGGCCGAGGGGGGGCATTTGGATACGCAGTATTTT; cdr3_aa: CASSLAEGGHLDTQYF
d_call: -; v_call: TRBV7-2; j_call: TRBJ1-2; clone_size: few; cdr3_nt: TGTGCCAGCAGCTTAGTTGCGGGGTCTTATGGCTACACCTTC; cdr3_aa: CASSLVAGSYGYTF